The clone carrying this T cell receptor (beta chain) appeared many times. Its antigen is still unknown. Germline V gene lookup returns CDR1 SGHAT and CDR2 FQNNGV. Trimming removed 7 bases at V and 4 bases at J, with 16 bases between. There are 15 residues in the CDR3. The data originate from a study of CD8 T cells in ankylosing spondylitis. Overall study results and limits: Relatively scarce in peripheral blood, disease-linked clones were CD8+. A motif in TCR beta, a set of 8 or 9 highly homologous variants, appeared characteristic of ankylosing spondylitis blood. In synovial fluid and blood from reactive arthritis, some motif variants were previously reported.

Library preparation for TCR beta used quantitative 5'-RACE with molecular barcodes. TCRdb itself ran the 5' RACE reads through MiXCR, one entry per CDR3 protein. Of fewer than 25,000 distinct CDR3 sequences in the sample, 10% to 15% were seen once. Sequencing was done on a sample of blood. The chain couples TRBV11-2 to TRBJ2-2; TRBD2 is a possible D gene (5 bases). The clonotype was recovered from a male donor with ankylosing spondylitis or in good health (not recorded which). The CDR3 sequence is CASTQKGVSTGELFF. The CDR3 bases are TGTGCCAGCACCCAGAAGGGAGTTAGCACCGGGGAGCTGTTTTTT.